Shown below are 23 T cell receptor beta chains from a single sample sequenced in a study of T-cell reconstitution after alpha-beta-depleted transplantation in children. The TCRbeta library incorporated unique molecular identifiers. TCRdb recomputed calls from the PCR reads with MiXCR, one row per CDR3 protein. The sample records approximately 1,000,000 distinct CDR3 sequences, roughly 29% being singletons. The sequenced sample was PBMCs, mostly from graft donor cells, obtained 360 days after TCRalphabeta/CD19-depleted stem cell transplant. Source of these receptors: a boy under three years old who had a stem cell transplant for SCID, so the T cells may come from the graft donor.

A word on this clonotype: As the CDR3 is not closed by the conserved phenylalanine or tryptophan, this likely results from a read error. The chain joins TRBV5-1 to TRBJ1-1; TRBD1 aligns across 8 bases. After removal of 2 bases from V and 3 bases from J, the junction contained 0 bases not matched to a gene. The CDR3 loop spans 13 amino acids. CDR1 and CDR2 from the germline V gene are SGHRS and YFSETQ. CDR3 DNA sequence: TGCGCCAGCAGCTTACAGGGGGACACTGAAGCTTTCTAT. Translating it yields CASSLQGDTEAFY.

This clonotype occurred once. The rearrangement uses TRBV6-1 and TRBJ2-1; TRBD1 aligns across 7 bases. Unmatched junction bases numbered 10, after V lost 5 bases and J lost 9 bases. CDR1 and CDR2 from the germline V gene are MNHNS and SASEGT. The CDR3 spans 14 residues. CDR3 loop: CASSSGQARGEQFF. The CDR3 region has the DNA TGTGCCAGCAGTAGTGGACAGGCGAGAGGTGAGCAGTTCTTC.

The chain uses TRBV3-1 and TRBJ2-5; D remains ambiguous. Trimming stripped 2 bases from V and 2 bases from J, with 9 bases between. The CDR3 covers 14 residues. CDR1 is LGHDT and CDR2 is YNNKEL in the germline V gene (reference sequence). The CDR3 here is CASSQTRPQETQYF. In nucleotides, the CDR3 is TGTGCCAGCAGCCAAACTCGCCCACAAGAGACCCAGTACTTC.

The rearrangement joins TRBV28 to TRBJ2-2, with TRBD1 matching 8 bases. CDR1 and CDR2 (germline): MDHEN, SYDVKM. The CDR3 loop spans 16 amino acids. V lost 6 bases and J lost 2; bases outside the gene matches: 8. This CDR3 reads CASSRTGTGNTGELFF. The CDR3 bases are TGTGCCAGCAGCCGAACCGGGACAGGCAACACCGGGGAGCTGTTTTTT.

The rearrangement links TRBV12-3 or TRBV12-4 to TRBJ2-7, with unresolved D. The ends were cut back, 2 bases at V and 4 bases at J, with 21 bases in the middle. The CDR3 contains 17 residues. This chain's CDR3 is CASSLTPRGLWGYEQYF. The CDR3 nucleotides are TGTGCCAGCAGTTTAACCCCCAGAGGCTTATGGGGTTACGAGCAGTACTTC.

This rearrangement joins TRBV7-8 to TRBJ1-1; D remains ambiguous. Germline assignment: CDR1 SGHVS and CDR2 FQNEAQ. Trimming cost V 2 bases and J 1 base, with 8 bases left between them. The CDR3 totals 14 residues. CDR3 DNA: TGTGCCAGCAGCTTATTACCGGAGAACACTGAAGCTTTCTTT. It specifies CASSLLPENTEAFF.

The chain is built from TRBV6-1 and TRBJ2-3; 8 nucleotides agree with TRBD2. J lost 1 base, V lost 4 bases, and 4 bases had no gene match. Per germline, CDR1 MNHNS and CDR2 SASEGT. There are 15 residues in the CDR3. CDR3 in amino acids: CASSVGLDRTDTQYF. In DNA, the CDR3 is TGTGCCAGCAGTGTGGGACTAGACCGCACAGATACGCAGTATTTT.

The CDR3 region has the DNA TGCAGCGGGGCAGGGGGCAACGTCGGAGAGACCCAGTACTTC. This gives the protein CSGAGGNVGETQYF. V gene TRBV29-1 combines with J gene TRBJ2-5, with 8 bases lining up with TRBD1. The V and J ends lost 7 bases and 4 bases, in that order; junction bases with no gene match: 11. From germline, CDR1 is SQVTM and CDR2 ANQGSEA. The CDR3 sequence is 14 residues long.

The V gene is TRBV5-1, the J gene TRBJ1-1, with D perhaps TRBD1 (6 bases). CDR1 is SGHRS and CDR2 is YFSETQ in the germline V gene. The V end was cut by 6 bases, the J end by 5 bases, with 17 bases between. This CDR3 has 14 residues. In DNA form, the CDR3 reads TGCGCCAGCACCCCGGGACAACCGAGGACTGAAGCTTTCTTT. It codes for CASTPGQPRTEAFF.

This clonotype was detected a few times. The rearrangement links TRBV29-1 to TRBJ2-3, with D possibly matching TRBD1 (6 bases). V was trimmed by 6 bases and J by 6 bases, leaving 13 bases between them. The CDR3 has 12 residues. Per germline, CDR1 SQVTM and CDR2 ANQGSEA. The CDR3 reads CSVWGLGDTQYF. Here the CDR3 DNA reads TGCAGCGTCTGGGGGCTTGGGGATACGCAGTATTTT.

This chain's CDR3 is CASSVGGAGTEAFF. The CDR3 coding sequence is TGTGCCAGCAGCGTAGGGGGCGCCGGAACTGAAGCTTTCTTT. The chain joins TRBV7-2 to TRBJ1-1; 7 bases line up with TRBD1. The ends lost 5 bases at V and 5 bases at J; junction bases unmatched: 8. Germline loops: CDR1 SGHTA, CDR2 FQGNSA. The CDR3 sequence is 14 residues long.

This clonotype turned up a few times. The rearrangement uses TRBV27 and TRBJ2-3; 9 nucleotides match TRBD1. The CDR3 runs 18 residues. CDR1 and CDR2 from the germline V gene are MNHEY and SMNVEV (reference sequence). V lost 3 bases and J lost 6; bases outside the gene matches: 16. CDR3 amino acids: CASSFGQGNLVRADTQYF. DNA of the CDR3: TGTGCCAGCAGTTTTGGACAGGGGAATTTAGTTCGCGCGGATACGCAGTATTTT.

V is TRBV29-1 and J is TRBJ2-3; D is unresolved. Trimming shortened V by 1 base and J by 5 bases, and 7 bases separated the two germline ends. The CDR3 has 12 residues. Germline CDR1 SQVTM, CDR2 ANQGSEA. The CDR3 region has the DNA TGCAGCGTTGAAGGCGCGGTAGATACGCAGTATTTT. Translated, it gives CSVEGAVDTQYF.

The V call is TRBV6-5, the J call TRBJ2-1; D unclear. V lost 4 bases and J lost 0, with 7 bases in between. This CDR3 is built from 14 residues. Germline V gives CDR1 MNHEY, CDR2 SVGAGI. The chain's CDR3 is CASSFSLSYNEQFF. In DNA form, the CDR3 reads TGTGCCAGCAGTTTCTCCCTCTCCTACAATGAGCAGTTCTTC.

The chain couples TRBV2 to TRBJ2-4; 7 bases match TRBD1. Unmatched junction bases numbered 12, after V lost 4 bases and J lost 0 bases. There are 18 residues in the CDR3. CDR1 is SNHLY and CDR2 is FYNNEI in the germline V gene. CDR3 bases: TGTGCCAGCAGTGGGGCGATGGGACAGATGATAGCCAAAAACATTCAGTACTTC. It yields the protein CASSGAMGQMIAKNIQYF.

This clonotype was observed a handful of times. The chain recombines TRBV12-3 or TRBV12-4 with TRBJ2-1; D is ambiguous. V dropped 6 bases and J dropped 5 bases, with 11 bases sitting between them. The CDR3 covers 13 residues. In DNA, the CDR3 is TGTGCCAGCAGCCCTGACTTAGACAATGAGCAGTTCTTC. Protein: CASSPDLDNEQFF.

This clonotype was picked up a small number of times. CDR3 sequence: CASTLLTMNTEAFF. The CDR3 DNA follows: TGTGCCAGCACCCTACTTACCATGAACACTGAAGCTTTCTTT. The rearrangement links TRBV12-3 or TRBV12-4 to TRBJ1-1; no firm D call. The CDR3 length is 14 residues. V lost 7 bases to trimming and J lost 0 bases, with 12 bases between them.

In this sample, this clonotype turned up once. This chain links TRBV4-1 with TRBJ1-5; maybe TRBD1 (5 bases). V lost 3 bases to trimming and J lost 0 bases, with 9 bases between them. The CDR3 spans 15 residues. Germline lookup yields CDR1 MGHRA and CDR2 YSYEKL. The CDR3 DNA sequence: TGCGCCAGCAGCCACCTGGGACTTAGCAATCAGCCCCAGCATTTT. This codes for CASSHLGLSNQPQHF.

The rearrangement links TRBV18 to TRBJ2-3; D gene unclear. Per the germline V gene, CDR1 is KGHSH and CDR2 is LQKENI. This CDR3 has 13 amino acids. V was cut by 5 bases and J by 0 bases, with 6 bases left in between. Here the CDR3 reads CASSAGSTDTQYF. As DNA, the CDR3 is TGTGCCAGCTCAGCCGGGAGCACAGATACGCAGTATTTT.

This clonotype was counted a single time. This chain links TRBV4-3 with TRBJ2-5; D is uncertain. The V gene lost 1 base and the J gene lost 4 bases, with 10 bases spanning the gap. Germline-derived CDR1 and CDR2 are LGHNA and YSLEER. The CDR3 is made up of 14 amino acids. This chain's CDR3 is CASSQVGWVETQYF. The CDR3 DNA reads TGCGCCAGCAGCCAAGTAGGATGGGTAGAGACCCAGTACTTC.

In its sample, this clonotype was seen a few times. This sequence joins TRBV2 and TRBJ2-3; possibly TRBD2 for D (5 bases). The V end was cut by 8 bases, the J end by 2 bases, with 11 bases between. The V gene's germline CDR1 is SNHLY and CDR2 FYNNEI. This CDR3 has 13 residues. DNA of the CDR3: TGTGCCAGCGAGAGGAGGCTCACAGATACGCAGTATTTT. Translation gives CASERRLTDTQYF. The full variable domain, completed using reference TRBV2 and TRBJ2-3, is EPEVTQTPSHQVTQMGQEVILRCVPISNHLYFYWYRQILGQKVEFLVSFYNNEISEKSEIFDDQFSVERPDGSNFTLKIRSTKLEDSAMYFCASERRLTDTQYFGPGTRLTVL.

V is TRBV12-3 or TRBV12-4 and J is TRBJ2-7; D may be TRBD1 (5 bases). The V end lost 5 bases, the J end lost 1 base, and 9 bases lay between the germline ends. The CDR3 length is 13 residues. The CDR3 sequence: CASSIPGSYEQYF. In nucleotides, the CDR3 is TGTGCCAGCAGTATACCAGGGTCCTACGAGCAGTACTTC.

In its sample, this clonotype was seen a few times. The rearrangement uses TRBV12-3 or TRBV12-4 and TRBJ1-2, with TRBD1 matching 9 bases. This CDR3 is built from 14 residues. V was pared by 4 bases and J by 3 bases, with 3 bases of the junction left unmatched. The chain's CDR3 is CASSSGTGHYGYTF. CDR3 nucleotides: TGTGCCAGCAGTTCCGGGACAGGGCACTATGGCTACACCTTC.